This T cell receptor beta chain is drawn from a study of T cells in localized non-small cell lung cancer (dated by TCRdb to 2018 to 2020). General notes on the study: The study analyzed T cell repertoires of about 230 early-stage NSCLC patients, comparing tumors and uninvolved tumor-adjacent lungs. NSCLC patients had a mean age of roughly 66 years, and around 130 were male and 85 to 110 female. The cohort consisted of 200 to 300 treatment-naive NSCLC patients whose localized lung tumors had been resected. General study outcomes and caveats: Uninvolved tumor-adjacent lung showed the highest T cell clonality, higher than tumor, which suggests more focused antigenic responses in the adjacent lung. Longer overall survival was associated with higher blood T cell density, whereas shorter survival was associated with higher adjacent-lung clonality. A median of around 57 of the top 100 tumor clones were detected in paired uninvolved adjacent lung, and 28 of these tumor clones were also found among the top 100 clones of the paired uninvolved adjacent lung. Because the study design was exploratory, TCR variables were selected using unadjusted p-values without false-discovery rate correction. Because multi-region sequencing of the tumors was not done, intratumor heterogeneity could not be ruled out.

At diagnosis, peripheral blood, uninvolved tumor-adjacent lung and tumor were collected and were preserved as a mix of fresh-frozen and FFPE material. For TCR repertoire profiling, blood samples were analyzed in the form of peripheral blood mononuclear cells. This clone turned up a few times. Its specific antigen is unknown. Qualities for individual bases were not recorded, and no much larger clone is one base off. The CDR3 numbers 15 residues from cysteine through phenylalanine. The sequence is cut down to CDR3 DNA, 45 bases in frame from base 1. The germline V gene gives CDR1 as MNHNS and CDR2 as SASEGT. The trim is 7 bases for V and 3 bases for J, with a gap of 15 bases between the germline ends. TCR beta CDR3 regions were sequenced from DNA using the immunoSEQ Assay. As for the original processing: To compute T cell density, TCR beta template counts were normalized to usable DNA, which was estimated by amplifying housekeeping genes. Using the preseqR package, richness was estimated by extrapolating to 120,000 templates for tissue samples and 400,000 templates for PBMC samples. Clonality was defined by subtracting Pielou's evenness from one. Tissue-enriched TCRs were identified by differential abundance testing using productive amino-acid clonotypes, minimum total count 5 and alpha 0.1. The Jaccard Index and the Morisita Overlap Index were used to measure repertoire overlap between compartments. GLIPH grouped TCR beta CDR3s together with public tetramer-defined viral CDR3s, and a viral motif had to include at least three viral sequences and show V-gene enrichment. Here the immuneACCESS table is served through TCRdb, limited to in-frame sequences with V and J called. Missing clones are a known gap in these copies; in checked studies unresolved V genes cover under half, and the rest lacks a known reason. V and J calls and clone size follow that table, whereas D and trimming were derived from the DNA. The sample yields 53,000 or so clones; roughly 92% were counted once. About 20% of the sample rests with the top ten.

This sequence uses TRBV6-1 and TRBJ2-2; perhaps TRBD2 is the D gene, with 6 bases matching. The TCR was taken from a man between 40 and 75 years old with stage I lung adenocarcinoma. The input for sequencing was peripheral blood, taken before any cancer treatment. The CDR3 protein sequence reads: CASTVAGRYTGELFF. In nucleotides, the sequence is TGTGCCAGCACCGTGGCAGGGAGGTACACCGGGGAGCTGTTTTTT.